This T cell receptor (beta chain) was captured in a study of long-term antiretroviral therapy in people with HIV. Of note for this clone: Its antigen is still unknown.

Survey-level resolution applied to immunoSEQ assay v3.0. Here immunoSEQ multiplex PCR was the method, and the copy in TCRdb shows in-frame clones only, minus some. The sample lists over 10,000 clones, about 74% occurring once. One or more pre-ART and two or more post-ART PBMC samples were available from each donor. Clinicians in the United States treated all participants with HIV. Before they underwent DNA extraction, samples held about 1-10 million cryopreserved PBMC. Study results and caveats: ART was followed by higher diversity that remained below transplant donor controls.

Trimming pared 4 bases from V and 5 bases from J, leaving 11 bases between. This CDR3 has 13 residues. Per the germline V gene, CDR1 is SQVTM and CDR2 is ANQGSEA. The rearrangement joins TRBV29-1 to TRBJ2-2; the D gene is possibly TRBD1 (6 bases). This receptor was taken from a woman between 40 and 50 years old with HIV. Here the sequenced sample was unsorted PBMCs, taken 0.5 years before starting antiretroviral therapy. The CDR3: CSVVLTGTGELFF. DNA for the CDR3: TGCAGCGTTGTCCTAACAGGGACCGGGGAGCTGTTTTTT.